The clone carrying this T cell receptor beta chain appeared a single time. The CDR3 runs to 15 residues. Looked up from germline, CDR1 is SNHLY and CDR2 is FYNNEI. Trimming removed 6 bases from V and 7 bases from J; junction bases left unmatched: 6. Sequencing used immunoSEQ multiplex PCR; TCRdb keeps in-frame clones, though not all of them. The repertoire holds roughly 25,000 clones, with 85% to 90% as singletons. This entry is derived from a study of blood T cell repertoires in COVID-19. Source material: peripheral blood. This receptor was taken from a woman older than 75 with acute or convalescent COVID-19. The V gene is TRBV2, the J gene TRBJ2-2; 12 positions match TRBD2. For the CDR3, the DNA is TGTGCCAGCAGGACTAGCGGGAGTAAGGGCGGGGAGCTGTTTTTT. Translation: CASRTSGSKGGELFF.